Each of the 29 T cell receptor beta chains below was sequenced from the same sample in a study of CD8 T cells in Susac syndrome. RNA was extracted with the RNeasy kit, and a quantity of about 0.5 to 1 ug was reverse transcribed using random hexamers. TCRdb redid the calling of the immunoSEQ multiplex PCR reads with MiXCR, one entry per CDR3 protein. Of under 200,000 distinct CDR3 sequences listed, roughly 92% were seen once; the top ten hold 0.095% to 0.13%. The sequenced sample was CD4+ T cells from PBMCs. Receptors were obtained from a human donor with Susac syndrome.

The chain couples TRBV2 to TRBJ1-1; 7 nucleotides align to TRBD1. CDR1 is SNHLY and CDR2 is FYNNEI in the germline V gene. V dropped 4 bases and J dropped 5; count of bases not matched to a gene: 7. This CDR3 has 14 amino acids. DNA for the CDR3: TGTGCCAGCAGTGTCACTCCAGGGGGGACTGAAGCTTTCTTT. Translating it yields CASSVTPGGTEAFF.

The chain has TRBV9 and TRBJ2-3, with 7 bases that match TRBD2. Per the germline V gene, CDR1 is SGDLS and CDR2 is YYNGEE. This CDR3 region has 15 residues. J lost 1 base, V lost 0 bases, and 2 bases had no gene match. The CDR3: CASSVDLAGTDTQYF. The CDR3 nucleotides are TGTGCCAGCAGCGTAGATCTAGCGGGCACAGATACGCAGTATTTT. The complete variable domain, with remaining parts taken from reference TRBV9 and TRBJ2-3, reads DSGVTQTPKHLITATGQRVTLRCSPRSGDLSVYWYQQSLDQGLQFLIQYYNGEERAKGNILERFSAQQFPDLHSELNLSSLELGDSALYFCASSVDLAGTDTQYFGPGTRLTVL.

This chain uses TRBV20-1 with TRBJ2-1; D is ambiguous. This CDR3 is 19 amino acids long. The V end was cut by 0 bases, the J end by 0 bases, with 21 bases between. From germline, CDR1 is DFQATT and CDR2 SNEGSKA (reference sequence). The CDR3 spells CSARDWAAIEVGSYNEQFF. The CDR3 coding sequence is TGCAGTGCTAGAGATTGGGCCGCCATAGAGGTAGGCTCCTACAATGAGCAGTTCTTC.

The chain has TRBV7-9 and TRBJ1-5; D gene ambiguous. Germline V gene lookup returns CDR1 SEHNR and CDR2 FQNEAQ (reference sequence). The CDR3 contains 14 residues. The V end lost 1 base, the J end lost 0 bases, and 4 bases lay between the germline ends. CDR3 residues: CASSLDVSNQPQHF. The CDR3 DNA follows: TGTGCCAGCAGCTTAGACGTTAGCAATCAGCCCCAGCATTTT.

This chain links TRBV29-1 with TRBJ1-4; TRBD1 matches 7 bases. Germline loops: CDR1 SQVTM, CDR2 ANQGSEA. CDR3 length: 13 residues. V was pared by 5 bases and J by 4 bases, with 4 bases of the junction left unmatched. The CDR3 DNA reads as TGCAGCGTTTTTTCAGGGGGTAATGAAAAACTGTTTTTT. Protein: CSVFSGGNEKLFF.

The chain links TRBV5-6 to TRBJ1-3, with D unclear. CDR3 length: 16 residues. CDR1 SGHDT and CDR2 YYEEEE come from the germline V gene. Trimming removed 2 bases at V and 3 bases at J, with 15 bases between. The chain's CDR3 is CASSLVETVGGNTIYF. As DNA, the CDR3 is TGTGCCAGCAGCTTAGTGGAGACGGTCGGTGGAAACACCATATATTTT.

The chain couples TRBV19 to TRBJ2-2; weak D call: TRBD1 (6 bases). This CDR3 is 13 amino acids long. V lost 10 bases to trimming and J lost 8 bases, with 17 bases between them. Per the germline V gene, CDR1 is LNHDA and CDR2 is SQIVND (reference sequence). In DNA form, the CDR3 reads TGTGCCACCTTCTCAGGGGCGTCGGGGGAGCTGTTTTTT. Amino acids: CATFSGASGELFF.

The chain employs TRBV12-3 or TRBV12-4 and TRBJ1-5; perhaps TRBD1 as D (6 bases). CDR3 length equals 15 residues. V gave up 6 bases and J gave up 2 bases, with 14 bases separating them. The CDR3 region has the DNA TGTGCCAGCAGCCCCATGACAGGCGGCAATCAGCCCCAGCATTTT. It is translated as CASSPMTGGNQPQHF.

The chain couples TRBV6-6 to TRBJ1-5; TRBD1 matches 10 bases. The germline V gene encodes CDR1 MNHNY and CDR2 SVGAGI (reference sequence). V lost 4 bases and J lost 6; bases outside the gene matches: 9. This CDR3 is 16 amino acids long. The CDR3 spells CASSFPDRGVGQPQHF. CDR3 in DNA: TGTGCCAGCAGTTTCCCGGACAGGGGGGTGGGTCAGCCCCAGCATTTT.

The V call is TRBV2, the J call TRBJ2-3; 10 nucleotides match TRBD2. CDR3 length equals 11 residues. J lost 9 bases, V lost 7 bases, and 1 base had no gene match. Germline assignment: CDR1 SNHLY and CDR2 FYNNEI. The CDR3 DNA reads as TGTGCCAGCACGGGACTAGCGACGCAGTATTTT. It yields the protein CASTGLATQYF.

The V and J genes are TRBV19 and TRBJ1-5; TRBD1 might be the D (6 bases). Germline CDR1 reads LNHDA; CDR2 reads SQIVND (reference sequence). The V end lost 10 bases, the J end lost 4 bases, and 14 bases lay between the germline ends. The CDR3 is 13 amino acids. DNA of the CDR3: TGTGCCACCACAGGGACGGCGAATCAGCCCCAGCATTTT. Translated, it gives CATTGTANQPQHF.

The chain joins TRBV5-1 to TRBJ2-5; 8 nucleotides line up with TRBD2. V lost 3 bases and J lost 1; bases outside the gene matches: 5. The CDR3 is made up of 15 amino acids. CDR1 is SGHRS and CDR2 is YFSETQ in the germline V gene. CDR3: CASSSVGTSQETQYF. In DNA form, the CDR3 reads TGCGCCAGCAGCTCCGTAGGGACTAGCCAAGAGACCCAGTACTTC.

The chain joins TRBV9 to TRBJ2-7; 7 bases match TRBD2. The CDR3 loop spans 15 amino acids. The V segment lost 3 bases and the J segment 3 bases; nucleotides outside the gene matches: 9. Germline lookup yields CDR1 SGDLS and CDR2 YYNGEE. The CDR3 spells CASSAGPRDYYEQYF. The CDR3 nucleotides read TGTGCCAGCAGCGCCGGACCCAGGGACTACTACGAGCAGTACTTC.

This clonotype appeared once. This chain uses TRBV3-1 with TRBJ1-6; D call uncertain. The CDR3 consists of 13 residues. Between the trimmed V and J ends, which lost 1 base and 7 bases, there was a span of 5 bases. Looked up from germline, CDR1 is LGHDT and CDR2 is YNNKEL (reference sequence). The chain's CDR3 is CASSQARNSPLHF. The CDR3 nucleotides are TGTGCCAGCAGCCAAGCAAGGAATTCACCCCTCCACTTT.

This clonotype has a handful of counts. The chain uses TRBV19 and TRBJ1-5, with a weak D call TRBD1 (6 bases). The germline V and J ends were trimmed by 4 bases and 3 bases, with 7 bases remaining between them. This CDR3 has 13 residues. Germline V lookup: CDR1 LNHDA, CDR2 SQIVND (reference sequence). This chain's CDR3 is CASSTGVNQPQHF. CDR3 DNA sequence: TGTGCCAGTAGTACAGGGGTCAATCAGCCCCAGCATTTT. The whole variable domain, remainder taken from reference TRBV19 and TRBJ1-5, is DGGITQSPKYLFRKEGQNVTLSCEQNLNHDAMYWYRQDPGQGLRLIYYSQIVNDFQKGDIAEGYSVSREKKESFPLTVTSAQKNPTAFYLCASSTGVNQPQHFGDGTRLSIL.

The chain recombines TRBV4-1 with TRBJ1-5; 10 nucleotides match TRBD1. V trimming: 4 bases; J trimming: 2 bases; junction bases outside the gene matches: 11. From germline, CDR1 is MGHRA and CDR2 YSYEKL. This CDR3 contains 18 residues. The CDR3 coding sequence is TGCGCCAGCAGCCCGACGACCGGGACAGGGGTTGGCAATCAGCCCCAGCATTTT. Its protein is CASSPTTGTGVGNQPQHF.

The chain carries TRBV9 and TRBJ2-1, with D hard to call. The CDR3 consists of 16 residues. With 0 bases removed from V and 5 bases from J, the gap between germline ends came to 15 bases. The germline CDR1 and CDR2 sequences are SGDLS and YYNGEE. The CDR3 DNA reads TGTGCCAGCAGCGTAGGGACGGAGTACCTTAACAATGAGCAGTTCTTC. Its protein product is CASSVGTEYLNNEQFF.

On this clonotype: The junction and the germline gene differ at one end; a read error may be behind it. CDR3 coding DNA: TGCAGTGCTAGATCCTCCGGGACAGTGACCTTT. As protein: CSARSSGTVTF. This chain joins TRBV20-1 and TRBJ1-6; TRBD1 matches 7 bases. The CDR3 is made up of 11 amino acids. Germline lookup yields CDR1 DFQATT and CDR2 SNEGSKA (reference sequence).

This clonotype was seen only a few times. This chain connects TRBV30 to TRBJ2-3, with a possible D match to TRBD2 (5 bases). There are 14 residues in the CDR3. Trimming pared 2 bases from V and 1 base from J, leaving 10 bases between. Per the germline V gene, CDR1 is GTSNPN and CDR2 is SVGIG (reference sequence). The CDR3 nucleotides read TGTGCCTGGAGTCCGGGATTGGGCACAGATACGCAGTATTTT. Its protein is CAWSPGLGTDTQYF.

The chain has TRBV14 and TRBJ1-5; the match to TRBD1 covers 8 bases. The ends lost 4 bases at V and 7 bases at J; junction bases unmatched: 0. Germline V CDR1 and CDR2: SGHDN, FVKESK. CDR3 length: 12 residues. CDR3 in amino acids: CASSRDRQPQHF. The CDR3 region has the DNA TGTGCCAGCAGCCGGGACAGGCAGCCCCAGCATTTT.

This clonotype was detected once. The V and J genes are TRBV27 and TRBJ2-3; D might be TRBD2 (6 bases). The CDR3 is 16 amino acids. V was clipped by 3 bases and J by 1 base, with 14 bases between them. CDR1 is MNHEY and CDR2 is SMNVEV in the germline V gene (reference sequence). CDR3 sequence (DNA): TGTGCCAGCAGTTTGCTGCACGGGGAGGGCACAGATACGCAGTATTTT. It encodes CASSLLHGEGTDTQYF.

The chain has TRBV20-1 and TRBJ2-7; 7 bases map to TRBD2. The ends lost 5 bases at V and 0 bases at J; junction bases unmatched: 1. CDR1 and CDR2 from the germline V gene are DFQATT and SNEGSKA (reference sequence). CDR3 length: 12 amino acids. The CDR3 loop is CSAWDYSYEQYF. CDR3 nucleotide sequence: TGCAGTGCTTGGGACTACTCCTACGAGCAGTACTTC.

J is TRBJ2-5 and V is TRBV21-1; the DNA was not compared with TRBD2, the D call given in the table. TRBV21-1 is designated a pseudogene. This CDR3 has 13 residues. The CDR3 spells CATRGGEVETQYF. The DNA for the CDR3 is TGTGCCACTCGAGGAGGGGAGGTAGAGACCCAGTACTTC.

The chain links TRBV19 to TRBJ2-3, with 7 bases lining up with TRBD2. The germline gives CDR1 LNHDA, CDR2 SQIVND (reference sequence). After removal of 7 bases from V and 1 base from J, the junction contained 5 bases not matched to a gene. The CDR3 is 14 amino acids. CDR3 in amino acids: CASTQRGRTDTQYF. Here the CDR3 DNA reads TGTGCCAGTACCCAGCGGGGTCGCACAGATACGCAGTATTTT.

This rearrangement joins TRBV2 to TRBJ1-1; no definite D call. With 0 bases removed from V and 10 bases from J, the gap between germline ends came to 9 bases. The CDR3 has 12 residues. Germline loops: CDR1 SNHLY, CDR2 FYNNEI. In nucleotides, the CDR3 is TGTGCCAGCAGTGAAGCGCCCCCAGGAGCTTTCTTT. As protein: CASSEAPPGAFF.

The chain couples TRBV14 to TRBJ2-2; D is ambiguous. Germline-derived CDR1 and CDR2 are SGHDN and FVKESK. V lost 2 bases to trimming and J lost 2 bases, with 6 bases between them. The CDR3 length is 14 residues. DNA of the CDR3: TGTGCCAGCAGCCAACGTCGAAACACCGGGGAGCTGTTTTTT. Amino acid sequence: CASSQRRNTGELFF.

V gene TRBV29-1 combines with J gene TRBJ2-1; 10 positions match TRBD1. CDR3 size: 14 residues. CDR1 and CDR2 (germline): SQVTM, ANQGSEA. The J segment lost 12 bases and the V segment lost 3 bases, leaving 11 bases of the junction unmatched. The CDR3 DNA follows: TGCAGCGTTGATGGGGGGGACAGGGGACTTGGGCAGTTCTTC. It specifies CSVDGGDRGLGQFF.

The rearrangement joins TRBV9 to TRBJ2-1, with D hard to call. The CDR3 has 15 amino acids. Trimming removed 0 bases from V and 5 bases from J, with 12 bases in between. Germline lookup yields CDR1 SGDLS and CDR2 YYNGEE. The CDR3 is CASSVAPHVNNEQFF. The CDR3 nucleotides are TGTGCCAGCAGCGTAGCACCGCATGTGAACAATGAGCAGTTCTTC.

The CDR3 coding sequence is TGTGCCAGCAGCTTAGCGAGGGCCCGAAACACTGAAGCTTTCTTT. It encodes CASSLARARNTEAFF. The chain has TRBV7-2 and TRBJ1-1; D uncertain. The V gene's germline CDR1 is SGHTA and CDR2 FQGNSA. The germline V and J ends were trimmed by 0 bases and 2 bases, with 10 bases remaining between them. The CDR3 length is 15 residues.